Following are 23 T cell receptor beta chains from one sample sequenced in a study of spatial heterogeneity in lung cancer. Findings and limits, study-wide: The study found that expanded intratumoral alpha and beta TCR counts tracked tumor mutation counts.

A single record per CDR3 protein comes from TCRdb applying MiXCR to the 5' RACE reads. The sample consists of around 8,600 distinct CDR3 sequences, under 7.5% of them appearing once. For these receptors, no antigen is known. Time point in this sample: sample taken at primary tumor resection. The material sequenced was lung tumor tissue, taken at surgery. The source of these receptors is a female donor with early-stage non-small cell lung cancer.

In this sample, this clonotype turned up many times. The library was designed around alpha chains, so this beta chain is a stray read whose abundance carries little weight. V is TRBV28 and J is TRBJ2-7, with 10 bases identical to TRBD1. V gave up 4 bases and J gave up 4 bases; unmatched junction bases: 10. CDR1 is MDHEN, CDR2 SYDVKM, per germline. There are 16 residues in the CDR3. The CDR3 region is CASSYWGGQGTYEQYF. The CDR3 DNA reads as TGTGCCAGCAGTTACTGGGGGGGACAGGGGACTTACGAGCAGTACTTC.

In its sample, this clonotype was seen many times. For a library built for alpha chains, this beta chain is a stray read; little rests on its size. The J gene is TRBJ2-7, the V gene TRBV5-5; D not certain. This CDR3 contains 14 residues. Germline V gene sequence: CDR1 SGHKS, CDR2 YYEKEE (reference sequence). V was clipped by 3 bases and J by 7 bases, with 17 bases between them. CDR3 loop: CASSSSLGGKEQYF. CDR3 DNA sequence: TGTGCCAGCAGCTCTTCGTTGGGCGGTAAGGAGCAGTACTTC.

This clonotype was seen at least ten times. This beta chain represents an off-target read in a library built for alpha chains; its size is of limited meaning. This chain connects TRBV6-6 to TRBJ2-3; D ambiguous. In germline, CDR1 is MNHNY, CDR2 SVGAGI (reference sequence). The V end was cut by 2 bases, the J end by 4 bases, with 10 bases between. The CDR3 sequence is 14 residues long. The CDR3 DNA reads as TGTGCCAGCAGTTACCGTCCCCCCCCAGATACGCAGTATTTT. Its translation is CASSYRPPPDTQYF.

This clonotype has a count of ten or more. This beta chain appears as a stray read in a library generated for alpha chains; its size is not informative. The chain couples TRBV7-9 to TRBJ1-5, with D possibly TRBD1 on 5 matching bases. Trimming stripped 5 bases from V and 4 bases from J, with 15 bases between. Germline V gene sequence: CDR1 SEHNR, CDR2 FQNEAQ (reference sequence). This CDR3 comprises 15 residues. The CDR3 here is CASSAGIGVNQPQHF. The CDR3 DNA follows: TGTGCCAGCAGCGCCGGAATAGGGGTGAATCAGCCCCAGCATTTT.

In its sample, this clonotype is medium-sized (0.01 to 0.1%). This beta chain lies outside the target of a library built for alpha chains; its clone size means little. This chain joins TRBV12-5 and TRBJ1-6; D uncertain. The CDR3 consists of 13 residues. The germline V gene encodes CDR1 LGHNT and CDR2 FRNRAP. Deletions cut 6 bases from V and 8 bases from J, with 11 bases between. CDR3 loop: CASGQEEDSPLHF. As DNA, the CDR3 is TGTGCTAGTGGCCAGGAAGAGGATTCACCCCTCCACTTT.

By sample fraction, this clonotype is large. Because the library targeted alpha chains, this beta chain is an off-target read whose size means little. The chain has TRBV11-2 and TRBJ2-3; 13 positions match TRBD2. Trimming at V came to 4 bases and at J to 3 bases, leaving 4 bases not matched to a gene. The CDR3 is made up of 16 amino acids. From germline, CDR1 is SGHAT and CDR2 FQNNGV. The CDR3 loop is CASSSRGLAGTDTQYF. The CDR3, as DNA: TGTGCCAGCAGCTCCCGGGGACTAGCGGGAACAGATACGCAGTATTTT.

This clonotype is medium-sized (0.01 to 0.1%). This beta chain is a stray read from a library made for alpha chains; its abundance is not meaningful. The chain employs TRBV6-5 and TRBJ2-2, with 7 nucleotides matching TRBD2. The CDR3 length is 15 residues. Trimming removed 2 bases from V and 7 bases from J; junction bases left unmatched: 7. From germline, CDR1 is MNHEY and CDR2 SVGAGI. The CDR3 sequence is CASSYAGGRFGELFF. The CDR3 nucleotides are TGTGCCAGCAGTTACGCTGGCGGGAGATTCGGGGAGCTGTTTTTT.

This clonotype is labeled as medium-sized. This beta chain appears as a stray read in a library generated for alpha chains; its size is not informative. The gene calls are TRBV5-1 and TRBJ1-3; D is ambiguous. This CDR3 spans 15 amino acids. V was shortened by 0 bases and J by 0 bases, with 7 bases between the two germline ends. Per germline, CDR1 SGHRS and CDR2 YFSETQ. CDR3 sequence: CASSLASGSGNTIYF. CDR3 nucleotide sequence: TGCGCCAGCAGCTTGGCCTCAGGCTCTGGAAACACCATATATTTT.

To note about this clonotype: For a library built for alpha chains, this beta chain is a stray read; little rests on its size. CDR3 in amino acids: CASQRWGKEKLFF. The CDR3, as DNA: TGTGCCAGTCAGAGATGGGGCAAAGAAAAACTGTTTTTT. The chain carries TRBV19 and TRBJ1-4, with a tentative D call TRBD1 (5 bases). The length of the CDR3 is 13 residues. The V gene lost 8 bases and the J gene lost 8 bases, with 15 bases spanning the gap. Germline-derived CDR1 and CDR2 are LNHDA and SQIVND (reference sequence).

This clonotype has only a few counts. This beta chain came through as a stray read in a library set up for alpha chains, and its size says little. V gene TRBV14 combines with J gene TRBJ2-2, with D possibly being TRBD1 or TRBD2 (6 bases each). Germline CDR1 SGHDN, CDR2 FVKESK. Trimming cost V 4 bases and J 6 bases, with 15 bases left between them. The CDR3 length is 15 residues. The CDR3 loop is CASSPIKGGAGELFF. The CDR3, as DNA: TGTGCCAGCAGCCCCATCAAGGGGGGAGCCGGGGAGCTGTTTTTT.

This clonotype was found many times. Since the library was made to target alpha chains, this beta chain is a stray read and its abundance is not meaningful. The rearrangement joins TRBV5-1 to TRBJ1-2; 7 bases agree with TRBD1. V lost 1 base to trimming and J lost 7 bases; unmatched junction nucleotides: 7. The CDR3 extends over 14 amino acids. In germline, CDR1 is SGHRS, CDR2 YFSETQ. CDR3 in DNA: TGCGCCAGCAGCTTGAATGGACAGGAGTCTGGCTACACCTTC. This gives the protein CASSLNGQESGYTF.

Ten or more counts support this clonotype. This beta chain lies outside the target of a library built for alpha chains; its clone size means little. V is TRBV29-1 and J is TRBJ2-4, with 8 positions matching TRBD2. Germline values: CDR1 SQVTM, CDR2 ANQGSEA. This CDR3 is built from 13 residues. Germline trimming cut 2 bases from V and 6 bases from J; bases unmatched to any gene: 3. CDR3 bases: TGCAGCGTTGAATTCAGCGGGGGAAACATTCAGTACTTC. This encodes CSVEFSGGNIQYF.

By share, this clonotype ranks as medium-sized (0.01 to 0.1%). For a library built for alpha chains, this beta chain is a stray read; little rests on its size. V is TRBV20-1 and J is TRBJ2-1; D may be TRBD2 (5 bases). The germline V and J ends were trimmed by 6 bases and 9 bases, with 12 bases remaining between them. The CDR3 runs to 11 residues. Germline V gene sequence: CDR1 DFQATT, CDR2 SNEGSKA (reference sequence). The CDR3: CSATSAPEQFF. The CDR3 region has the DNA TGCAGTGCCACTAGTGCCCCTGAGCAGTTCTTC.

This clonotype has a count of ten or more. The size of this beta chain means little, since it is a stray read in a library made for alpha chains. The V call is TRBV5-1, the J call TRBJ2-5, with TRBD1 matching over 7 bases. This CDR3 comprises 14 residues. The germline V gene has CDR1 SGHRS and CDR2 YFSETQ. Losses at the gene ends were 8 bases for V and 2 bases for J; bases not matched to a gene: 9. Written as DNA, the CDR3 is TGCGCCAGTAAACGGGACAGCCATCAAGAGACCCAGTACTTC. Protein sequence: CASKRDSHQETQYF.

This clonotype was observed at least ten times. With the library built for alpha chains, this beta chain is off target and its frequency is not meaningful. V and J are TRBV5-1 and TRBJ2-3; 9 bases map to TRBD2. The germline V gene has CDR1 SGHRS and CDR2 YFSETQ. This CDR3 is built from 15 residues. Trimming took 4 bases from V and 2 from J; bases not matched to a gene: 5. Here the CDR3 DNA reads TGCGCCAGCAGCCCCCCTAGCGGGACCACAGATACGCAGTATTTT. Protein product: CASSPPSGTTDTQYF.

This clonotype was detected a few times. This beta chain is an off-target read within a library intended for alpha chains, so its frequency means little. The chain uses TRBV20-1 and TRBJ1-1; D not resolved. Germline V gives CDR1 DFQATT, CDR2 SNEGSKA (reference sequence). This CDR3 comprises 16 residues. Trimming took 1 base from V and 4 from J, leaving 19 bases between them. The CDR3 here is CSARGNDAAMGTEAFF. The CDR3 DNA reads TGCAGTGCTAGAGGTAATGACGCAGCGATGGGCACTGAAGCTTTCTTT.

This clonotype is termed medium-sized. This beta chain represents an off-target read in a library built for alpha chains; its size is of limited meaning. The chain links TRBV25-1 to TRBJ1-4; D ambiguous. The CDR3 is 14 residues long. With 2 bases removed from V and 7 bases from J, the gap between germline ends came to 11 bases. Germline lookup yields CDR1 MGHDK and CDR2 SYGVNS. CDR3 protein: CASSEDGEVEKLFF. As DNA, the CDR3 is TGTGCCAGCAGTGAAGATGGGGAGGTTGAAAAACTGTTTTTT. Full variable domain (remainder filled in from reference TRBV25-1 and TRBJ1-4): EADIYQTPRYLVIGTGKKITLECSQTMGHDKMYWYQQDPGMELHLIHYSYGVNSTEKGDLSSESTVSRIRTEHFPLTLESARPSHTSQYLCASSEDGEVEKLFFGSGTQLSVL.

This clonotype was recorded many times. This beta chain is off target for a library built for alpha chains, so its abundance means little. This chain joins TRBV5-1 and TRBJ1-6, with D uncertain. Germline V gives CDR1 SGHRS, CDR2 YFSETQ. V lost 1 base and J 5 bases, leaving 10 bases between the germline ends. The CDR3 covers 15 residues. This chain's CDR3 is CASSLLPGDNSPLHF. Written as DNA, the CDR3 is TGCGCCAGCAGCTTGCTACCGGGAGATAATTCACCCCTCCACTTT. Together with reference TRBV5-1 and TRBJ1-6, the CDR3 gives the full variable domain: KAGVTQTPRYLIKTRGQQVTLSCSPISGHRSVSWYQQTPGQGLQFLFEYFSETQRNKGNFPGRFSGRQFSNSRSEMNVSTLELGDSALYLCASSLLPGDNSPLHFGNGTRLTVT.

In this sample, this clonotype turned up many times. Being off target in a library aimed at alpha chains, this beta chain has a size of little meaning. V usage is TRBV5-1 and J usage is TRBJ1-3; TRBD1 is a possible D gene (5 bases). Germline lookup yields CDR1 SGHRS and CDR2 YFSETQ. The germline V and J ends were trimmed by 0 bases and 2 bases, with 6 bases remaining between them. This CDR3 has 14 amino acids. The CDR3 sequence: CASSLAGTGNTIYF. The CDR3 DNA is TGCGCCAGCAGCTTGGCAGGGACTGGAAACACCATATATTTT.

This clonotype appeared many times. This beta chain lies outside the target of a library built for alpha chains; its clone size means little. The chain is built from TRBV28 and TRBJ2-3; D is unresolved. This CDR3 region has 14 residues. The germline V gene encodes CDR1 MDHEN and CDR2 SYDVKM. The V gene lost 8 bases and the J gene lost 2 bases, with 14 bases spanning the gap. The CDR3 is CASGGPKLTDTQYF. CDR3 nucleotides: TGTGCCAGCGGTGGCCCGAAACTCACAGATACGCAGTATTTT.

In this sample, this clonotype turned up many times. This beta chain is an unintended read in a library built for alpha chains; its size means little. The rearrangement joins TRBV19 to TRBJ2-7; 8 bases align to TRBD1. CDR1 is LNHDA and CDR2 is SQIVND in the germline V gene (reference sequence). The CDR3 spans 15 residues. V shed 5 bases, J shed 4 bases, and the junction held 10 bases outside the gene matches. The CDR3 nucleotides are TGTGCCAGTAGTGGAGGGGGGACAGGTATTTACGAGCAGTACTTC. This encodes CASSGGGTGIYEQYF.

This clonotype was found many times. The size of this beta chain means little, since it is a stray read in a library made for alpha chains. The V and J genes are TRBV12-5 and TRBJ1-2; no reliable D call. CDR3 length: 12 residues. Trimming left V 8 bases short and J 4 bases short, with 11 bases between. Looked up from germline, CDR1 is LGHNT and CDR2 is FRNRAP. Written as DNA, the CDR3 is TGTGCTAGTTCGGGGTCCGGCTATGGCTACACCTTC. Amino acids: CASSGSGYGYTF.

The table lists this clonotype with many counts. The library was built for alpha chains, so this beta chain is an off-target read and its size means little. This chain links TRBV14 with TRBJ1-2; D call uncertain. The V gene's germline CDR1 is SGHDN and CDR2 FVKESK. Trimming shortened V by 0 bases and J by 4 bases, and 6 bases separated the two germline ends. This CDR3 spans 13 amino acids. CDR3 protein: CASSQDGRYGYTF. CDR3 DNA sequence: TGTGCCAGCAGCCAAGACGGTCGCTATGGCTACACCTTC.